The 11 T cell receptor beta chains below come from one sample, sequenced in a study of blood T cell repertoires in COVID-19. Data came from immunoSEQ multiplex PCR; TCRdb stores just in-frame clones and leaves some out. The sample records over 200,000 clones, 70% to 90% being singletons. Specimen: peripheral blood. The receptors were sampled from a woman aged 18-30 years who had recovered from COVID-19.

V and J are TRBV6-1 and TRBJ2-1; 9 bases line up with TRBD2. Looked up from germline, CDR1 is MNHNS and CDR2 is SASEGT. Trimming cost V 2 bases and J 3 bases; bases outside gene matches: 14. The CDR3 sequence is 19 residues long. The CDR3 is CASSELMREGRGYYNEQFF. The CDR3 DNA sequence: TGTGCCAGCAGTGAACTCATGCGGGAGGGGAGGGGTTACTACAATGAGCAGTTCTTC.

The chain carries TRBV24-1 and TRBJ2-1; 7 bases map to TRBD2. CDR3 size: 16 residues. The V gene's germline CDR1 is KGHDR and CDR2 SFDVKD. The V segment lost 5 bases and the J segment 0 bases; nucleotides outside the gene matches: 6. The DNA for the CDR3 is TGTGCCACCAGTGGGGAGCGGGGTGACTCCTACAATGAGCAGTTCTTC. As protein: CATSGERGDSYNEQFF.

J is TRBJ2-7 and V is TRBV14; TRBD1 matches 9 bases. The V gene's germline CDR1 is SGHDN and CDR2 FVKESK. J was trimmed by 2 bases and V by 4 bases; bases with no gene match: 3. The CDR3 has 14 amino acids. The CDR3 DNA is TGTGCCAGCAGCCCGGACAGGGGCACCTACGAGCAGTACTTC. It translates to CASSPDRGTYEQYF.

The chain employs TRBV11-2 and TRBJ1-3; maybe TRBD1 (6 bases). The CDR3 length is 15 residues. V dropped 3 bases and J dropped 0 bases, with 9 bases sitting between them. Germline V lookup: CDR1 SGHAT, CDR2 FQNNGV. The CDR3 sequence: CASSFTGPSGNTIYF. The CDR3 nucleotides read TGTGCCAGCAGCTTTACAGGGCCCTCTGGAAACACCATATATTTT.

J is TRBJ1-2 and V is TRBV25-1, with 8 bases lining up with TRBD1. Germline values: CDR1 MGHDK, CDR2 SYGVNS. This CDR3 comprises 16 residues. The V segment lost 5 bases and the J segment 3 bases; nucleotides outside the gene matches: 11. CDR3 nucleotides: TGTGCCAGCAGTCCAGGGGGGGCAGGGGGCCACTATGGCTACACCTTC. Amino acids: CASSPGGAGGHYGYTF.

V usage is TRBV13 and J usage is TRBJ2-6, with D possibly matching TRBD2 (5 bases). The germline gives CDR1 PRHDT, CDR2 FYEKMQ (reference sequence). V was cut by 8 bases and J by 0 bases, with 14 bases left in between. CDR3 length: 16 amino acids. The CDR3: CASRDPLSSGANVLTF. DNA for the CDR3: TGTGCCAGCCGGGATCCCCTTAGCTCTGGGGCCAACGTCCTGACTTTC.

This clone showed up just a few times. This chain links TRBV4-1 with TRBJ1-5, with D maybe TRBD1 (6 bases). The germline gives CDR1 MGHRA, CDR2 YSYEKL. V lost 4 bases and J lost 3, with 13 bases in between. The CDR3 contains 15 residues. CDR3 in DNA: TGCGCCAGCAGCCCGACGGGACACCCCAATCAGCCCCAGCATTTT. This encodes CASSPTGHPNQPQHF.

CDR3 in DNA: TGTGCCAGTAGACATCCTAGCGCGAGACACAATGAGCAGTTCTTC. Its translation: CASRHPSARHNEQFF. The rearrangement uses TRBV19 and TRBJ2-1, with D possibly TRBD2 on 6 matching bases. The V gene lost 6 bases and the J gene lost 5 bases, with 17 bases spanning the gap. Germline V lookup: CDR1 LNHDA, CDR2 SQIVND (reference sequence). The CDR3 has 15 amino acids.

The chain employs TRBV4-3 and TRBJ1-5, with unresolved D. Trimming pared 0 bases from V and 3 bases from J, leaving 15 bases between. The CDR3 has 17 residues. Germline lookup yields CDR1 LGHNA and CDR2 YSLEER. CDR3 DNA sequence: TGCGCCAGCAGCCAAGATTTGACGAGGCCCTTCAATCAGCCCCAGCATTTT. Amino acids: CASSQDLTRPFNQPQHF.

DNA of the CDR3: TGTGCCAGCAGTTACTCGTGGCAGGGGCTATTGGGTGTTTGGACTGAAGCTTTCTTT. It specifies CASSYSWQGLLGVWTEAFF. The gene calls are TRBV6-2 or TRBV6-3 and TRBJ1-1; D is possibly TRBD1 (6 bases). Per the germline V gene, CDR1 is MNHEY and CDR2 is SVGEGT. V gave up 0 bases and J gave up 5 bases, with 25 bases separating them. The CDR3 has 19 residues.

The chain carries TRBV27 and TRBJ1-4; 7 bases match TRBD1. CDR3 length: 16 residues. Looked up from germline, CDR1 is MNHEY and CDR2 is SMNVEV (reference sequence). V shed 4 bases, J shed 4 bases, and the junction held 9 bases outside the gene matches. The chain's CDR3 is CASSSTWTGSNEKLFF. The CDR3 DNA is TGTGCCAGCAGTTCGACATGGACAGGAAGTAATGAAAAACTGTTTTTT.